The present entry profiles one T cell receptor (beta chain) with its context. As yet, its antigen is unknown. The donors were members of the validation cohort comprising some 130 subjects, separate from the roughly 650-subject first cohort. Produced via immunoSEQ multiplex PCR; TCRdb's table is partial and in-frame only. The sample consists of 250,000 to 300,000 clones, 90% of them appearing once. These data belong to a study of cytomegalovirus exposure and HLA in healthy donors. General observations from the study: Listed as cytomegalovirus-associated were 150 or so TCR beta chains. One later analysis, an examination of the 100 to 150 validation repertoires, found that first-cohort TCR clusters tended to co-occur in them. With high specificity and sensitivity, the classifier reportedly diagnosed cytomegalovirus status.

The TCR originated in a woman aged 18-29 years in good health and CMV-seronegative. Sequencing was performed on PBMCs.

CDR3 DNA: TGTGCCAGCGGGACAGGGCATCAGCCCCAGCATTTT. Amino acids: CASGTGHQPQHF. This sequence joins TRBV7-9 and TRBJ1-5, with TRBD1 matching over 9 bases. CDR1 and CDR2 (germline): SEHNR, FQNEAQ (reference sequence). The CDR3 extends over 12 amino acids. With V trimmed by 8 bases and J by 5 bases, 1 base remained unmatched.